The entry below describes one T cell receptor (beta chain). Its target is not known. This sample is part of a study of cytomegalovirus exposure and HLA in healthy donors. Findings and caveats of the study: A reported reduction in N-insertions relative to the roughly 700-donor mean was seen in an Asian-associated ancestry cluster in a later analysis. What was likely a sequencing artifact was a cluster of highly shared sequence variants.

The PCR used 60 Vbeta and 13 Jbeta primers. The protocol was immunoSEQ multiplex PCR, while the TCRdb copy is restricted to in-frame clones and leaves out a portion. The sample includes 110,000 to 150,000 clones, 8.5% to 10% of them seen just once. Nominally healthy donors were sampled, though unrecorded immune exposures were likely. This CDR3 has 15 residues. Germline assignment: CDR1 PRHDT and CDR2 FYEKMQ (reference sequence). With 0 bases removed from V and 2 bases from J, the gap between germline ends came to 8 bases. Input material: PBMCs. This receptor was taken from a man over 45 in good health and CMV-seronegative. The chain is built from TRBV13 and TRBJ1-5; D unresolved. In nucleotides, the CDR3 is TGTGCCAGCAGCTTAGGGGGAGTCGGCAATCAGCCCCAGCATTTT. Encoded protein: CASSLGGVGNQPQHF.